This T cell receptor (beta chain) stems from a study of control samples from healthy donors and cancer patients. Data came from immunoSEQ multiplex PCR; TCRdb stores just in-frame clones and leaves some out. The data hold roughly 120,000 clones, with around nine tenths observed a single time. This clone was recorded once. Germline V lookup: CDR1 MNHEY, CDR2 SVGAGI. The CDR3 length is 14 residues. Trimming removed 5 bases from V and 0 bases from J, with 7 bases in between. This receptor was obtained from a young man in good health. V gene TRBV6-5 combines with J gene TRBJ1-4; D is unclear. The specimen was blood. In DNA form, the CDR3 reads TGTGCCAGCAGTCCCAGCGCAACTAATGAAAAACTGTTTTTT. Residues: CASSPSATNEKLFF.